These T cell receptor beta chains were read from a single sample in a study of Ad26.COV2.S vaccination and SARS-CoV-2 variants. The assay was immunoSEQ multiplex PCR, and TCRdb's table has in-frame clones only and misses some. The data contain about 680,000 clones, about 89% of them singletons. Material: peripheral blood, obtained in a trial of Ad26.COV2.S vaccine versus placebo. These receptors were taken from a person aged 18-60 years who received the Ad26.COV2.S COVID-19 vaccine or a placebo. CDR3s include the opening cysteine and the closing phenylalanine or tryptophan. The D gene is left open where the match is weak. The size of a clone is reported for some rows only, either as once, few or many, or as a class for expanded clones.

V,D,J,size,CDR3,DNA
TRBV5-1,TRBD2,TRBJ2-1,once,CASRKIGLAGPNEQFF,TGCGCCAGCAGAAAAATAGGACTAGCGGGCCCCAATGAGCAGTTCTTC
TRBV5-1,-,TRBJ2-2,-,CASSLRGGANTGELFF,TGCGCCAGCAGCTTGAGGGGGGGTGCGAACACCGGGGAGCTGTTTTTT
TRBV24-1,TRBD1,TRBJ1-3,-,CATSDHGQGGNTIYF,TGTGCCACCAGTGACCACGGACAGGGTGGAAACACCATATATTTT
TRBV2,-,TRBJ2-1,-,CASSEFRGRGNEQFF,TGTGCCAGCAGTGAGTTTAGGGGGAGAGGGAATGAGCAGTTCTTC
TRBV11-2,-,TRBJ2-2,-,CASSLFSVGELFF,TGTGCCAGCAGCTTATTTTCTGTGGGGGAGCTGTTTTTT
TRBV3-1/TRBV3-2,TRBD2,TRBJ2-7,-,CASSQVASGASEQYF,TGTGCCAGCAGCCAAGTTGCCAGCGGGGCTTCCGAGCAGTACTTC
TRBV30,TRBD2,TRBJ2-1,-,CAWISRGGVYNEQFF,TGTGCCTGGATAAGCCGCGGGGGGGTGTACAATGAGCAGTTCTTC
TRBV2,TRBD2,TRBJ2-5,-,CASRATSGGNQETQYF,TGTGCCAGCAGGGCTACTAGCGGGGGAAACCAAGAGACCCAGTACTTC
TRBV2,TRBD1,TRBJ1-1,once,CASSELGTGMKTEAFF,TGTGCCAGCAGTGAGCTCGGGACAGGGATGAAGACTGAAGCTTTCTTT
TRBV7-2,-,TRBJ1-6,-,CASSLPGPRGPLHF,TGTGCCAGCAGCCTTCCGGGACCCAGGGGTCCCCTCCACTTT
TRBV18,TRBD1,TRBJ1-1,few,CASSPGSGQFEAFF,TGTGCCAGCTCACCAGGTTCGGGACAGTTTGAAGCTTTCTTT
TRBV12-3/TRBV12-4,-,TRBJ1-2,once,CASSITGSYGYTF,TGTGCCAGCAGTATTACAGGGTCCTATGGCTACACCTTC
TRBV5-1,TRBD2,TRBJ2-1,-,CASSFIAGTEQFF,TGCGCCAGCAGCTTCATAGCGGGAACTGAGCAGTTCTTC
TRBV10-3,-,TRBJ2-7,few,CAITGRGDEQYF,TGTGCCATCACCGGACGAGGGGACGAGCAGTACTTC
TRBV6-5,-,TRBJ1-4,-,CASSYSIGGTEKLFF,TGTGCCAGCAGTTACTCGATCGGGGGGACTGAAAAACTGTTTTTT
TRBV5-6,TRBD1,TRBJ1-2,-,CASSLRQGGGYTF,TGTGCCAGCAGCTTGAGACAGGGCGGTGGCTACACCTTC
TRBV18,-,TRBJ2-3,-,CASSPGGVSDTQYF,TGTGCCAGCTCACCAGGGGGAGTCTCAGATACGCAGTATTTT
TRBV27,-,TRBJ1-5,few,CASSLVGTLSNQPQHF,TGTGCCAGCAGTTTAGTGGGCACCCTTAGCAATCAGCCCCAGCATTTT
TRBV7-6,-,TRBJ2-7,few,CASSLSPYEQYF,TGTGCCAGCAGCTTGAGTCCCTACGAGCAGTACTTC
TRBV5-1,TRBD2,TRBJ2-3,-,CASSLTLAGAADTQYF,TGCGCCAGCAGCTTGACCCTAGCGGGGGCGGCAGATACGCAGTATTTT
TRBV4-2,TRBD2,TRBJ2-5,once,CASSPRTSRGQETQYF,TGTGCCAGCAGCCCCCGGACTAGCAGGGGCCAAGAGACCCAGTACTTC
TRBV19,TRBD1,TRBJ1-5,once,CASRWAGGTVSNQPQHF,TGTGCCAGTAGGTGGGCAGGGGGCACGGTCAGCAATCAGCCCCAGCATTTT
TRBV30,-,TRBJ2-7,-,CAWSAGGSPSYEQYF,TGTGCCTGGAGTGCAGGAGGCAGCCCCTCCTACGAGCAGTACTTC
TRBV6-6,-,TRBJ1-1,-,CASSYGDYTEAFF,TGTGCCAGCAGTTACGGGGATTACACTGAAGCTTTCTTT
TRBV24-1,TRBD2,TRBJ2-1,-,CAAGGPTYNEQFF,TGTGCCGCGGGAGGTCCGACCTACAATGAGCAGTTCTTC
TRBV27,-,TRBJ1-1,-,CASGAGPPEAFF,TGTGCCAGCGGGGCGGGACCACCTGAAGCTTTCTTT
TRBV19,-,TRBJ1-6,once,CASSMPTWGANSPLHF,TGTGCCAGTAGTATGCCGACCTGGGGGGCGAATTCACCCCTCCACTTT
TRBV7-9,-,TRBJ2-4,-,CASSPRFLRDIQYF,TGTGCCAGCAGCCCACGTTTCCTCCGGGACATTCAGTACTTC
TRBV5-1,-,TRBJ2-6,-,CASREGSRSGANVLTF,TGCGCCAGCAGAGAGGGCTCTCGCTCTGGGGCCAACGTCCTGACTTTC
TRBV11-2,-,TRBJ2-7,-,CASSLQFHEQYF,TGTGCCAGCAGCTTACAGTTCCACGAGCAGTACTTC
TRBV10-2,-,TRBJ2-7,few,CASSLSYEQYF,TGCGCCAGCAGTCTATCCTACGAGCAGTACTTC
TRBV6-6,TRBD1,TRBJ1-6,-,CASSPWTGRGFYNSPLHF,TGTGCCAGCAGTCCTTGGACAGGGAGGGGATTCTATAATTCACCCCTCCACTTT
TRBV7-9,-,TRBJ2-5,-,CASSLASGIGKETQYF,TGTGCCAGCAGCTTAGCATCAGGGATTGGAAAAGAGACCCAGTACTTC
TRBV6-6,-,TRBJ1-1,-,CASRLQEGLGTEAFF,TGTGCCAGCAGATTACAGGAGGGTTTGGGGACTGAAGCTTTCTTT
TRBV11-2,TRBD1,TRBJ2-1,-,CASRPTGQSSYNEQFF,TGTGCCAGCAGACCTACGGGACAGAGCTCCTACAATGAGCAGTTCTTC
TRBV10-3,TRBD1,TRBJ1-1,-,CAISGGGQMNTEAFF,TGTGCCATCAGTGGGGGGGGACAGATGAACACTGAAGCTTTCTTT
TRBV5-1,-,TRBJ1-6,-,CASSTDGNNSPLHF,TGCGCCAGCAGCACGGACGGCAATAATTCACCCCTCCACTTT
TRBV6-6,-,TRBJ2-5,-,CASIPRFQETQYF,TGTGCCAGCATCCCTAGATTCCAAGAGACCCAGTACTTC
TRBV10-3,-,TRBJ1-2,-,CAISEVQGRSYGYTF,TGTGCCATCAGTGAAGTACAGGGCAGGAGCTATGGCTACACCTTC
TRBV6-2/TRBV6-3,-,TRBJ1-6,-,CASSYLQIYNSPLHF,TGTGCCAGCAGTTATCTACAGATCTATAATTCACCCCTCCACTTT
TRBV19,-,TRBJ2-1,-,CASSRVLSYNEQFF,TGTGCCAGTAGTCGGGTTCTCTCCTACAATGAGCAGTTCTTC
TRBV7-9,-,TRBJ2-5,-,CASSSGVTGNQETQYF,TGTGCCAGCAGCTCCGGCGTAACAGGGAACCAAGAGACCCAGTACTTC
TRBV30,-,TRBJ1-3,-,CAWSVAIRNTIYF,TGTGCCTGGAGTGTTGCGATAAGAAACACCATATATTTT
TRBV12-3/TRBV12-4,-,TRBJ2-7,-,CASSLGSYEQYF,TGTGCCAGCAGTTTAGGGTCCTACGAGCAGTACTTC
TRBV27,-,TRBJ1-1,-,CASSLRRETNTEAFF,TGTGCCAGCAGTCTTCGGAGGGAAACGAACACTGAAGCTTTCTTT
TRBV19,TRBD1,TRBJ1-5,-,CASSRRDSVSNQPQHF,TGTGCCAGTTCGCGCCGGGACAGCGTAAGCAATCAGCCCCAGCATTTT
TRBV24-1,TRBD2,TRBJ2-5,once,CATQAVASGSREETQYF,TGTGCCACCCAGGCGGTGGCTAGCGGGTCCCGCGAGGAGACCCAGTACTTC
TRBV10-2,-,TRBJ2-1,-,CASRIAGASEQFF,TGCGCCAGCAGGATAGCAGGTGCAAGTGAGCAGTTCTTC